Shown below are 15 T cell receptor beta chains from a single sample sequenced in a study of cytomegalovirus exposure and HLA in healthy donors. 60 Vbeta and 13 Jbeta primers were used in PCR. The data were produced by immunoSEQ multiplex PCR, yet TCRdb's version contains in-frame clones alone and is incomplete. The sample lists 85,000 to 100,000 clones, 65% to 80% occurring once. Sequencing used PBMCs. These receptors were collected from a human donor in good health.

This clone came up once. The chain recombines TRBV5-1 with TRBJ2-3; D is possibly TRBD2 (5 bases). The V end was cut by 5 bases, the J end by 5 bases, with 9 bases between. Germline CDR1 reads SGHRS; CDR2 reads YFSETQ. CDR3 size: 12 residues. Here the CDR3 reads CASRLSGDTQYF. The CDR3 region has the DNA TGCGCCAGCAGACTAAGCGGAGATACGCAGTATTTT.

This rearrangement joins TRBV27 to TRBJ1-5; 8 nucleotides agree with TRBD1. Germline V gene data show CDR1 as MNHEY and CDR2 as SMNVEV (reference sequence). The CDR3 spans 16 residues. The J segment lost 0 bases and the V segment lost 8 bases, leaving 9 bases of the junction unmatched. CDR3 in amino acids: CASRTTGAYSNQPQHF. CDR3 coding DNA: TGTGCCAGCCGAACGACAGGGGCTTATAGCAATCAGCCCCAGCATTTT.

CDR3 nucleotides: TGTGCCAGCAGCAAAGCGCTAACAGACAATCAGCCCCAGCATTTT. Translated, it gives CASSKALTDNQPQHF. The chain employs TRBV21-1 and TRBJ1-5; TRBD1 is taken as the D call from the table, unchecked against the DNA. TRBV21-1 is described as a pseudogene. The CDR3 consists of 15 residues.

The CDR3 DNA reads as TGTGCCATCAGGCCAGGGGGCAACAACAATGAGCAGTTCTTC. This sequence encodes CAIRPGGNNNEQFF. V and J are TRBV10-3 and TRBJ2-1, with 8 bases fitting TRBD1. V dropped 6 bases and J dropped 5; count of bases not matched to a gene: 6. The germline V gene has CDR1 ENHRY and CDR2 SYGVKD. The CDR3 loop spans 14 amino acids.

The chain carries TRBV4-2 and TRBJ1-5; D might be TRBD1 (6 bases). V lost 1 base and J lost 5, with 15 bases in between. CDR1 and CDR2 (germline): LGHNA, YNFKEQ. The CDR3 contains 16 residues. The CDR3 DNA follows: TGTGCCAGCAGCCAAGCAAGGACAGCATCACATCAGCCCCAGCATTTT. This codes for CASSQARTASHQPQHF.

The table lists this clone with a few counts. This chain connects TRBV5-6 to TRBJ1-2, with D hard to call. The CDR3 spans 11 residues. The V and J ends lost 4 bases and 6 bases respectively, with 7 bases between them. The V gene's germline CDR1 is SGHDT and CDR2 YYEEEE. CDR3: CASSGEDGYTF. CDR3 sequence (DNA): TGTGCCAGCAGCGGGGAGGATGGCTACACCTTC.

On this clone: An end of the junction differs from the germline gene, which may be a read error. The chain is built from TRBV7-9 and TRBJ1-2; D not certain. The CDR3 length is 18 residues. Germline CDR1 SEHNR, CDR2 FQNEAQ (reference sequence). CDR3 DNA: TGTTCCAGCAGCTCTCACAACGGACTGTTCCTACCTAACTATGGCTACACCTTC. Encoded protein: CSSSSHNGLFLPNYGYTF.

V gene TRBV6-1 combines with J gene TRBJ1-2, with 8 bases fitting TRBD1. CDR3 length: 14 amino acids. Per the germline V gene, CDR1 is MNHNS and CDR2 is SASEGT. J was trimmed by 7 bases and V by 1 base; bases with no gene match: 5. This CDR3 reads CASSEVRGLGGYTF. DNA for the CDR3: TGTGCCAGCAGTGAAGTCAGGGGGCTGGGTGGCTACACCTTC.

This clone was observed a single time. The chain joins TRBV7-2 to TRBJ2-1, with 14 bases fitting TRBD2. V lost 5 bases and J lost 9; bases outside the gene matches: 6. Germline V gene lookup returns CDR1 SGHTA and CDR2 FQGNSA. This CDR3 comprises 15 residues. The CDR3 nucleotides read TGTGCCAGCAGCAACCCGGGACTAGCGGGGGCTGAGCAGTTCTTC. Its protein is CASSNPGLAGAEQFF.

This clone was detected a few times. The V call is TRBV6-6, the J call TRBJ2-7; TRBD1 aligns across 9 bases. The germline V gene encodes CDR1 MNHNY and CDR2 SVGAGI (reference sequence). This CDR3 has 15 residues. With V trimmed by 0 bases and J by 3 bases, 3 bases remained unmatched. The CDR3 DNA reads as TGTGCCAGCAGTTACTCGATGGGACAGGGCTACGAGCAGTACTTC. Its protein is CASSYSMGQGYEQYF.

This chain uses TRBV6-5 with TRBJ1-1; 9 bases are a match to TRBD1. In germline, CDR1 is MNHEY, CDR2 SVGAGI. The CDR3 extends over 15 amino acids. The V and J ends lost 8 bases and 4 bases, in that order; junction bases with no gene match: 11. The DNA of the CDR3 is TGTGCCAGCGCCGGGACAGGGTCGAAGGGCACTGAAGCTTTCTTT. This gives the protein CASAGTGSKGTEAFF.

This clone was recorded a few times. DNA for the CDR3: TGTGCCAGCAGTTACGCAGGGCCGGTCTCGAGGGATACGCAGTATTTT. It encodes CASSYAGPVSRDTQYF. The chain carries TRBV6-6 and TRBJ2-3; TRBD1 is a possible D gene (5 bases). This CDR3 region has 16 residues. V lost 2 bases and J lost 6, with 18 bases in between. Germline CDR1 is MNHNY and CDR2 is SVGAGI (reference sequence).

The chain recombines TRBV4-2 with TRBJ1-6; maybe TRBD1 (5 bases). The CDR3 covers 18 residues. Between the trimmed V and J ends, which lost 5 bases and 5 bases, there was a span of 22 bases. Germline V CDR1 and CDR2: LGHNA, YNFKEQ. As DNA, the CDR3 is TGTGCCAGCAGCGCACGGTCCGGGAGGGGAGTTGATAATTCACCCCTCCACTTT. As protein: CASSARSGRGVDNSPLHF.

As for this clone: This CDR3 is also generated by other DNA sequences in the sample. CDR3 in amino acids: CATSRGGRGTDTQYF. DNA for the CDR3: TGTGCCACCAGCAGAGGCGGCAGGGGAACAGATACGCAGTATTTT. The chain uses TRBV15 and TRBJ2-3; D might be TRBD1 (6 bases). The V gene lost 1 base and the J gene lost 3 bases, with 11 bases spanning the gap. The V gene's germline CDR1 is LNHNV and CDR2 YYDKDF (reference sequence). This CDR3 region has 15 residues.

The chain combines TRBV5-1 with TRBJ2-2; no definite D call. This CDR3 contains 13 residues. V lost 0 bases, J lost 6 bases, and 6 bases lay in between. CDR1 and CDR2 from the germline V gene are SGHRS and YFSETQ. CDR3 DNA: TGCGCCAGCAGCTTGGTTCTCGCCGGGGAGCTGTTTTTT. Its protein product is CASSLVLAGELFF.